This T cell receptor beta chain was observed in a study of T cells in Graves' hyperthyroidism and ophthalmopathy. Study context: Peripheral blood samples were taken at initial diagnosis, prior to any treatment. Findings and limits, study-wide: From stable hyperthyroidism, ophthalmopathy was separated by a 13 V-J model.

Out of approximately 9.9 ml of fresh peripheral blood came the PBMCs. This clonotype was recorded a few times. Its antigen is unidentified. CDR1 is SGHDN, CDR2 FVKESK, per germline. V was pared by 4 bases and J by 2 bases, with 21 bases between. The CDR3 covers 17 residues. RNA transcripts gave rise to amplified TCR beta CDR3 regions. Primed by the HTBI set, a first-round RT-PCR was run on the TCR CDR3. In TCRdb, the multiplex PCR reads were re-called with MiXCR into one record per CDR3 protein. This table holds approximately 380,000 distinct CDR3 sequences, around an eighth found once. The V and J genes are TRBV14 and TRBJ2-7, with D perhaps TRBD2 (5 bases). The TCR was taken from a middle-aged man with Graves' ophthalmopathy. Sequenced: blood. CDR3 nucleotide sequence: TGTGCCAGCAGCCGCCAAGCCGGGAACTCGAGAACCTACGAGCAGTACTTC. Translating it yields CASSRQAGNSRTYEQYF.